What follows are 13 T cell receptor beta chains derived from one specimen sequenced in a study of beta chain features in type 1 diabetes. Every bit of the isolated RNA underwent reverse transcription, so sequencing read expressed TCRB transcripts. The method was immunoSEQ multiplex PCR; TCRdb's version includes in-frame clones alone and lacks a portion of them. The sample yields under 350,000 clones, 13% to 15% seen once. Overall study results and limits: In every one of the four CD4+ subsets, TCRB CDR3s were moderately but significantly shorter in Type 1 diabetes patients.

Which antigens these TCRs recognize remains unknown. The sample taken for sequencing was naive CD4+ T cells from blood. These receptors were taken from a man aged 25 to 45 with type 1 diabetes.

This clone has just a few counts. The V and J genes are TRBV19 and TRBJ2-1; D unresolved. V dropped 7 bases and J dropped 4 bases, with 11 bases sitting between them. Germline CDR1 is LNHDA and CDR2 is SQIVND (reference sequence). The CDR3 spans 13 residues. The chain's CDR3 is CASTDSVYNEQFF. The CDR3 region has the DNA TGTGCCAGTACTGACTCAGTATACAATGAGCAGTTCTTC.

This clone was counted a single time. The chain combines TRBV5-1 with TRBJ2-5; maybe TRBD2 (7 bases). Germline lookup yields CDR1 SGHRS and CDR2 YFSETQ. This CDR3 comprises 15 residues. V shed 0 bases and J shed 2 bases, with 11 bases lying between them. The CDR3, as DNA: TGCGCCAGCAGCTTGGTTGCGGGGGCTCAAGAGACCCAGTACTTC. Its protein product is CASSLVAGAQETQYF. Full variable domain (rest looked up from reference TRBV5-1 and TRBJ2-5): KAGVTQTPRYLIKTRGQQVTLSCSPISGHRSVSWYQQTPGQGLQFLFEYFSETQRNKGNFPGRFSGRQFSNSRSEMNVSTLELGDSALYLCASSLVAGAQETQYFGPGTRLLVL.

The rearrangement links TRBV4-1 to TRBJ1-1; the D gene is possibly TRBD1 (6 bases). CDR3 length equals 17 residues. V gave up 1 base and J gave up 8 bases, with 23 bases separating them. Germline assignment: CDR1 MGHRA and CDR2 YSYEKL. CDR3 loop: CASSQGKKQGPLQEAFF. CDR3 nucleotide sequence: TGCGCCAGCAGCCAAGGAAAGAAGCAGGGGCCCCTGCAAGAAGCTTTCTTT.

In this sample, this clone turned up a few times. V gene TRBV7-2 combines with J gene TRBJ2-5; 8 bases map to TRBD2. In germline, CDR1 is SGHTA, CDR2 FQGNSA. The ends lost 1 base at V and 4 bases at J; junction bases unmatched: 8. This CDR3 contains 16 residues. In DNA form, the CDR3 reads TGTGCCAGCAGCTTAGGGGTCACGGGAGGGGGAGAGACCCAGTACTTC. Translation gives CASSLGVTGGGETQYF.

This clone was detected a few times. V and J are TRBV7-9 and TRBJ2-6; D ambiguous. Germline-derived CDR1 and CDR2 are SEHNR and FQNEAQ (reference sequence). The V end was cut by 2 bases, the J end by 0 bases, with 11 bases between. This CDR3 region has 17 residues. In DNA form, the CDR3 reads TGTGCCAGCAGCTTAAGACGGGTGGGCTCTGGGGCCAACGTCCTGACTTTC. This translates into CASSLRRVGSGANVLTF.

The rearrangement joins TRBV2 to TRBJ1-2, with TRBD1 as a possible D gene (5 bases). This CDR3 has 13 amino acids. CDR1 and CDR2 (germline): SNHLY, FYNNEI. V was cut by 3 bases and J by 7 bases, with 12 bases left in between. The CDR3 DNA reads as TGTGCCAGCAGTGACAGGGTGTACCGTGGCTACACCTTC. This translates into CASSDRVYRGYTF.

The chain employs TRBV5-6 and TRBJ2-3; TRBD2 matches at 14 bases. The CDR3 is 17 amino acids. In germline, CDR1 is SGHDT, CDR2 YYEEEE. The J segment lost 4 bases and the V segment lost 0 bases, leaving 4 bases of the junction unmatched. CDR3 amino acids: CASSLATTSGRADTQYF. As DNA, the CDR3 is TGTGCCAGCAGCTTGGCCACGACTAGCGGGAGGGCAGATACGCAGTATTTT.

This clone was counted a few times. This sequence joins TRBV7-9 and TRBJ2-3; TRBD2 might be the D (6 bases). Germline values: CDR1 SEHNR, CDR2 FQNEAQ (reference sequence). CDR3 length equals 15 residues. With 2 bases removed from V and 4 bases from J, the gap between germline ends came to 13 bases. The CDR3 here is CASSLLAGFSDTQYF. CDR3 sequence (DNA): TGTGCCAGCAGCTTACTGGCGGGGTTCTCAGATACGCAGTATTTT.

The chain recombines TRBV28 with TRBJ2-3; D not certain. The germline V and J ends were trimmed by 7 bases and 8 bases, with 16 bases remaining between them. The CDR3 sequence is 13 residues long. Germline V gene lookup returns CDR1 MDHEN and CDR2 SYDVKM. The CDR3 sequence is CASIIEVGGTQYF. CDR3 nucleotide sequence: TGTGCCAGCATCATAGAGGTTGGTGGTACGCAGTATTTT. Filled out from reference TRBV28 and TRBJ2-3, the complete variable domain reads DVKVTQSSRYLVKRTGEKVFLECVQDMDHENMFWYRQDPGLGLRLIYFSYDVKMKEKGDIPEGYSVSREKKERFSLILESASTNQTSMYLCASIIEVGGTQYFGPGTRLTVL.

Points on this clone: This specimen includes other DNA sequences encoding the same CDR3. This CDR3 is CASSRGSNTGELFF. In nucleotides, the CDR3 is TGTGCCAGCAGCAGGGGATCGAACACCGGGGAGCTGTTTTTT. The chain carries TRBV2 and TRBJ2-2; D might be TRBD1 (6 bases). V lost 6 bases and J 0 bases, leaving 8 bases between the germline ends. From germline, CDR1 is SNHLY and CDR2 FYNNEI. The CDR3 runs 14 residues.

The chain is built from TRBV10-3 and TRBJ2-3, with D unresolved. The CDR3 is made up of 12 amino acids. V lost 2 bases, J lost 5 bases, and 5 bases lay in between. Germline V gene data show CDR1 as ENHRY and CDR2 as SYGVKD. CDR3 in DNA: TGTGCCATCAGTGAGGGCCGAGATACGCAGTATTTT. Amino acid sequence: CAISEGRDTQYF.

This clone was seen more than once but under ten times. The chain carries TRBV7-9 and TRBJ2-7, with 9 bases identical to TRBD2. Per germline, CDR1 SEHNR and CDR2 FQNEAQ (reference sequence). CDR3 length: 14 residues. Trimming took 0 bases from V and 6 from J; bases not matched to a gene: 3. CDR3 DNA: TGTGCCAGCAGCTTAGCACCGACTAGCGGCGAGCAGTACTTC. Translation: CASSLAPTSGEQYF.

The sample holds a few counts of this clone. The V and J genes are TRBV7-2 and TRBJ2-1, with 11 bases that match TRBD1. V lost 5 bases to trimming and J lost 9 bases; unmatched junction nucleotides: 6. Germline loops: CDR1 SGHTA, CDR2 FQGNSA. The CDR3 runs 14 residues. The CDR3 region has the DNA TGTGCCAGCAGCCCGGGACAGGGGGAGGGTGAGCAGTTCTTC. Its translation is CASSPGQGEGEQFF. Full variable domain (outside the CDR3, taken from reference TRBV7-2 and TRBJ2-1): GAGVSQSPSNKVTEKGKDVELRCDPISGHTALYWYRQSLGQGLEFLIYFQGNSAPDKSGLPSDRFSAERTGGSVSTLTIQRTQQEDSAVYLCASSPGQGEGEQFFGPGTRLTVL.